The 22 T cell receptor beta chains given below trace back to one sample, sequenced in a study of T-cell reconstitution after alpha-beta-depleted transplantation in children. These receptors have no identified antigens. Study-wide points: Most T-cell counts and diversity one year after the transplant came from T cells that were newly produced.

The library targeted TCRbeta and was prepared with unique molecular identifiers. TCRdb re-analysed the PCR reads in MiXCR, keeping a single row per CDR3 protein. The data contain around 270,000 distinct CDR3 sequences, over 7.5% of them singletons. The source was peripheral blood, collected 360 days after TCRalphabeta/CD19-depleted stem cell transplant. The receptors derive from a female patient aged 2 to 10 who had a stem cell transplant for Fanconi anemia, so the T cells may come from the graft donor.

In regard to this clonotype: Lacking the conserved final phenylalanine or tryptophan, this CDR3 likely reflects a read error. V gene TRBV7-2 combines with J gene TRBJ2-5; unclear D gene. The CDR3 is 14 amino acids. Trimming took off 3 bases at V and 3 bases at J, with 11 bases between the two ends. Germline loops: CDR1 SGHTA, CDR2 FQGNSA. CDR3 region: CASSFVEWEETQYC. The CDR3 nucleotides are TGTGCCAGCAGCTTTGTCGAATGGGAAGAGACCCAGTACTGC.

There are a few counts of this clonotype. The J gene is TRBJ2-3, the V gene TRBV3-1; 9 bases are a match to TRBD1. Germline V CDR1 and CDR2: LGHDT, YNNKEL (reference sequence). V lost 2 bases, J lost 3 bases, and 12 bases stayed unmatched. The CDR3 loop spans 18 amino acids. The CDR3 nucleotides are TGTGCCAGCAGCCAAACCGGGACAGGGTTTCGGTTAACAGATACGCAGTATTTT. Amino acid sequence: CASSQTGTGFRLTDTQYF.

This clonotype appeared many times. The rearrangement joins TRBV7-9 to TRBJ2-2, with 10 bases identical to TRBD2. There are 16 residues in the CDR3. The germline V gene encodes CDR1 SEHNR and CDR2 FQNEAQ (reference sequence). The V and J ends lost 6 bases and 5 bases, in that order; junction bases with no gene match: 9. In DNA, the CDR3 is TGTGCCAGCAGTTCATGGACTAGCGGTGGGACCGGGGAGCTGTTTTTT. Translated: CASSSWTSGGTGELFF.

Judged by abundance, this clonotype is medium-sized. The rearrangement uses TRBV25-1 and TRBJ2-2; the D call may be TRBD1 or TRBD2 (5 bases each). The V gene lost 0 bases and the J gene lost 5 bases, with 13 bases spanning the gap. From germline, CDR1 is MGHDK and CDR2 SYGVNS. This CDR3 spans 16 amino acids. The CDR3 loop reads CASSEYGTGSTGELFF. CDR3 sequence (DNA): TGTGCCAGCAGTGAATATGGGACGGGTAGTACCGGGGAGCTGTTTTTT.

In this sample, this clonotype turned up many times. The chain has TRBV4-1 and TRBJ2-2; 7 bases match TRBD2. Germline assignment: CDR1 MGHRA and CDR2 YSYEKL. The CDR3 consists of 16 residues. V trimming: 3 bases; J trimming: 2 bases; junction bases outside the gene matches: 6. CDR3 amino acids: CASSQIAGVNTGELFF. The CDR3 bases are TGCGCCAGCAGCCAGATTGCGGGGGTAAACACCGGGGAGCTGTTTTTT.

This clonotype has a handful of counts. The CDR3 DNA reads as TGTGCCAGCAGTTTATCATTTTCTAGGGGCGAGGATACTGAAGCTTTCTTT. Protein sequence: CASSLSFSRGEDTEAFF. The genes are TRBV27 and TRBJ1-1, with D possibly TRBD1 on 5 matching bases. This CDR3 has 17 residues. V was clipped by 0 bases and J by 5 bases, with 19 bases between them. Germline CDR1 and CDR2: MNHEY and SMNVEV (reference sequence).

This clonotype was observed at least ten times. The rearrangement joins TRBV4-1 to TRBJ2-7; 8 bases are a match to TRBD2. The CDR3 totals 15 residues. V gave up 0 bases and J gave up 5 bases; unmatched junction bases: 6. Germline V lookup: CDR1 MGHRA, CDR2 YSYEKL. CDR3 region: CASSQDSGGGNEQYF. The CDR3 DNA reads as TGCGCCAGCAGCCAAGATTCGGGGGGGGGCAACGAGCAGTACTTC.

This clonotype was seen repeatedly, ten times or more. The V gene is TRBV20-1, the J gene TRBJ2-7, with D unresolved. V lost 3 bases, J lost 3 bases, and 9 bases lay in between. The CDR3 covers 12 residues. CDR1 DFQATT and CDR2 SNEGSKA come from the germline V gene (reference sequence). This chain's CDR3 is CSARARIYEQYF. CDR3 bases: TGCAGTGCTAGGGCGAGAATCTACGAGCAGTACTTC.

This clonotype was counted many times. The chain recombines TRBV4-3 with TRBJ1-4, with D tentatively TRBD1 (5 bases). Germline assignment: CDR1 LGHNA and CDR2 YSLEER. This CDR3 is 16 amino acids long. V was trimmed by 1 base and J by 8 bases, leaving 17 bases between them. The DNA of the CDR3 is TGCGCCAGCAGCCAAGGGGACGCCGCCAGCGAAGAAAAACTGTTTTTT. It encodes CASSQGDAASEEKLFF.

This clonotype was observed many times. This chain connects TRBV7-6 to TRBJ1-1; perhaps TRBD1 as D (6 bases). This CDR3 spans 15 amino acids. The germline V gene encodes CDR1 SGHVS and CDR2 FNYEAQ. Trimming left V 1 base short and J 2 bases short, with 11 bases between. The CDR3 DNA sequence: TGTGCCAGCAGCTTAGTGTCAGGGGTTAACACTGAAGCTTTCTTT. Its protein is CASSLVSGVNTEAFF.

This clonotype was observed many times. The V gene is TRBV6-6, the J gene TRBJ2-2; D may be TRBD2 (5 bases). The germline CDR1 and CDR2 sequences are MNHNY and SVGAGI (reference sequence). This CDR3 is built from 12 residues. With 7 bases removed from V and 6 bases from J, the gap between germline ends came to 9 bases. In DNA form, the CDR3 reads TGTGCCAGCATCGGGGTGTCCGGGGAGCTGTTTTTT. Translating it yields CASIGVSGELFF.

Many counts were recorded for this clonotype. V gene TRBV3-1 combines with J gene TRBJ2-5; no reliable D call. From germline, CDR1 is LGHDT and CDR2 YNNKEL (reference sequence). The CDR3 is made up of 11 amino acids. The V end was cut by 1 base, the J end by 5 bases, with 2 bases between. The CDR3 DNA is TGTGCCAGCAGCCAAGTGGAGACCCAGTACTTC. It encodes CASSQVETQYF.

This clonotype has more than one count but fewer than ten. This chain links TRBV20-1 with TRBJ1-5; D unresolved. This CDR3 is built from 12 residues. Germline-derived CDR1 and CDR2 are DFQATT and SNEGSKA (reference sequence). Trimming removed 0 bases at V and 1 base at J, with 1 base between. This CDR3 is CSARESNQPQHF. CDR3 sequence (DNA): TGCAGTGCTAGAGAGAGCAATCAGCCCCAGCATTTT.

The gene calls are TRBV5-6 and TRBJ1-4, with D unresolved. The germline V and J ends were trimmed by 5 bases and 0 bases, with 11 bases remaining between them. The germline CDR1 and CDR2 sequences are SGHDT and YYEEEE. The CDR3 has 15 residues. The CDR3 reads CASRKREPTNEKLFF. The CDR3 DNA follows: TGTGCCAGCAGAAAGCGGGAGCCAACTAATGAAAAACTGTTTTTT.

This clonotype was seen more than once but under ten times. The chain is built from TRBV6-6 and TRBJ1-2, with 7 bases fitting TRBD1. Trimming removed 5 bases from V and 6 bases from J; junction bases left unmatched: 6. Germline loops: CDR1 MNHNY, CDR2 SVGAGI (reference sequence). This CDR3 is built from 13 residues. The CDR3 protein is CASSVTGRDGYTF. The CDR3 DNA is TGTGCCAGCAGTGTGACAGGGCGTGATGGCTACACCTTC.

There are many counts of this clonotype. The chain combines TRBV19 with TRBJ2-1; 9 bases line up with TRBD2. Germline V CDR1 and CDR2: LNHDA, SQIVND (reference sequence). This CDR3 spans 16 amino acids. With V trimmed by 4 bases and J by 4 bases, 8 bases remained unmatched. The CDR3 nucleotides are TGTGCCAGTAGTAGGCGGGCTAGCGGGGAGTACAATGAGCAGTTCTTC. This translates into CASSRRASGEYNEQFF.

This chain joins TRBV6-4 and TRBJ2-1, with TRBD1 matching 7 bases. CDR3 length: 15 residues. The V gene's germline CDR1 is MRHNA and CDR2 SNTAGT. J lost 4 bases, V lost 4 bases, and 7 bases had no gene match. This chain's CDR3 is CASSAEGAEYNEQFF. In DNA form, the CDR3 reads TGTGCCAGCAGTGCTGAGGGGGCGGAATACAATGAGCAGTTCTTC.

This clonotype was recorded many times. The J gene is TRBJ1-1, the V gene TRBV12-3 or TRBV12-4; no definite D call. The CDR3 runs 15 residues. Deletions cut 6 bases from V and 0 bases from J, with 14 bases between. CDR3 protein: CASSLMRTMNTEAFF. The CDR3 nucleotides read TGTGCCAGCAGCCTGATGAGAACCATGAACACTGAAGCTTTCTTT.

This clonotype has ten or more counts. J is TRBJ2-7 and V is TRBV4-2, with 7 positions matching TRBD2. The CDR3 runs to 18 residues. V shed 4 bases and J 2 bases; nucleotides not matched to a gene: 17. Germline values: CDR1 LGHNA, CDR2 YNFKEQ. The CDR3 sequence is CASSPWASGRLLTYEQYF. The CDR3 nucleotides are TGTGCCAGCAGCCCCTGGGCTAGCGGTCGCCTACTTACCTACGAGCAGTACTTC.

At least ten counts were recorded for this clonotype. In DNA, the CDR3 is TGCAGCGCCGTGAAATCGACAGTGAGCTACGAGCAGTACTTC. Translating it yields CSAVKSTVSYEQYF. This chain joins TRBV29-1 and TRBJ2-7; D is perhaps TRBD1 (5 bases). The length of the CDR3 is 14 residues. Trimming took 7 bases from V and 3 from J, leaving 19 bases between them. Germline V gives CDR1 SQVTM, CDR2 ANQGSEA.

This clonotype was detected only a few times. The V call is TRBV6-5, the J call TRBJ1-2, with a possible D match to TRBD1 (5 bases). With 0 bases removed from V and 3 bases from J, the gap between germline ends came to 11 bases. Per germline, CDR1 MNHEY and CDR2 SVGAGI. This CDR3 has 15 amino acids. CDR3 residues: CASSYSEGYYYGYTF. Here the CDR3 DNA reads TGTGCCAGCAGTTACTCAGAGGGGTACTACTATGGCTACACCTTC.

In its sample, this clonotype was seen a few times. The V and J genes are TRBV14 and TRBJ2-5; 9 bases align to TRBD2. The CDR3 is 15 residues long. Unmatched junction bases numbered 6, after V lost 4 bases and J lost 3 bases. Germline V gene data show CDR1 as SGHDN and CDR2 as FVKESK. CDR3: CASSPLAGPKETQYF. Here the CDR3 DNA reads TGTGCCAGCAGCCCGCTAGCGGGGCCGAAAGAGACCCAGTACTTC.